A single sample gave rise to the 29 T cell receptor beta chains below, sequenced in a study of T cell repertoires in cytomegalovirus infection. Each CDR3 protein is one row after TCRdb ran MiXCR on the reads. The table includes 200,000 to 250,000 distinct CDR3 sequences, roughly 12% detected once. Material: PBMCs. Receptor source: a human donor in good health (CMV status not recorded). Some clones in this sample may be carry-over from other donors' samples.

The chain links TRBV29-1 to TRBJ1-1; maybe TRBD1 (6 bases). Germline-derived CDR1 and CDR2 are SQVTM and ANQGSEA. The CDR3 is 12 amino acids. Here the CDR3 reads CGYRDATPEAFF. In nucleotides, the CDR3 is TGCGGATACAGGGACGCAACTCCTGAAGCTTTCTTT.

The rearrangement joins TRBV30 to TRBJ2-7, with D unclear. Germline loops: CDR1 GTSNPN, CDR2 SVGIG (reference sequence). This CDR3 is built from 12 residues. Trimming removed 3 bases at V and 6 bases at J, with 12 bases between. CDR3 coding DNA: TGTGCCTGGAGCCCGGGCTGGGGCGAGCAGTACTTC. It encodes CAWSPGWGEQYF.

This clonotype has ten or more counts. The chain has TRBV20-1 and TRBJ2-3; D is unclear. CDR3 size: 13 residues. The germline CDR1 and CDR2 sequences are DFQATT and SNEGSKA (reference sequence). The V and J ends lost 3 bases and 8 bases respectively, with 15 bases between them. This chain's CDR3 is CSARVDQGSTQYF. The DNA of the CDR3 is TGCAGTGCTAGGGTAGACCAAGGAAGTACGCAGTATTTT.

In this sample, this clonotype turned up many times. The chain joins TRBV7-2 to TRBJ2-3; 7 bases align to TRBD2. This CDR3 region has 15 residues. Losses at the gene ends were 2 bases for V and 0 bases for J; bases not matched to a gene: 2. Germline lookup yields CDR1 SGHTA and CDR2 FQGNSA. The CDR3 sequence: CASSLLAASTDTQYF. CDR3 in DNA: TGTGCCAGCAGCTTACTAGCGGCTAGCACAGATACGCAGTATTTT.

J is TRBJ2-3 and V is TRBV5-4; 9 bases align to TRBD2. J lost 2 bases, V lost 4 bases, and 11 bases had no gene match. Germline CDR1 is SGHNT and CDR2 is YYREEE (reference sequence). This CDR3 is 17 amino acids long. Here the CDR3 reads CASSGVASGDFTDTQYF. Here the CDR3 DNA reads TGTGCCAGCAGCGGGGTGGCTAGCGGGGATTTCACAGATACGCAGTATTTT. Full variable domain (rest looked up from reference TRBV5-4 and TRBJ2-3): ETGVTQSPTHLIKTRGQQVTLRCSSQSGHNTVSWYQQALGQGPQFIFQYYREEENGRGNFPPRFSGLQFPNYSSELNVNALELDDSALYLCASSGVASGDFTDTQYFGPGTRLTVL.

This clonotype has a handful of counts. This chain connects TRBV12-3 or TRBV12-4 to TRBJ2-1, with D unclear. This CDR3 has 16 residues. V lost 1 base to trimming and J lost 2 bases, with 12 bases between them. CDR3 amino acids: CASSLEGPGPYNEQFF. The DNA for the CDR3 is TGTGCCAGCAGTTTAGAGGGCCCCGGACCCTACAATGAGCAGTTCTTC.

V and J are TRBV29-1 and TRBJ2-4; tentative D call: TRBD2 (7 bases). This CDR3 contains 15 residues. V dropped 7 bases and J dropped 1 base, with 17 bases sitting between them. The germline CDR1 and CDR2 sequences are SQVTM and ANQGSEA. The CDR3 is CSARPGEGAKNIQYF. CDR3 DNA: TGCAGCGCCCGGCCAGGGGAGGGTGCCAAAAACATTCAGTACTTC.

At least ten counts were recorded for this clonotype. The rearrangement uses TRBV7-9 and TRBJ2-7; D possibly uses TRBD1 or TRBD2 (5 bases each). The CDR3 runs to 14 residues. Germline V CDR1 and CDR2: SEHNR, FQNEAQ (reference sequence). V gave up 7 bases and J gave up 1 base, with 14 bases separating them. This chain's CDR3 is CASNLRDGSYEQYF. The DNA for the CDR3 is TGTGCCAGCAACCTCCGGGACGGATCCTACGAGCAGTACTTC.

This clonotype was recorded once. An end of the junction differs from the germline gene, which may be a read error. The rearrangement links TRBV7-2 to TRBJ2-3; 10 nucleotides line up with TRBD2. The length of the CDR3 is 19 residues. Germline V CDR1 and CDR2: SGHTA, FQGNSA. The CDR3, as DNA: TGTGCCAGCGGCTTAGTCGGCACCATAATAGCGGGAGGCATGGATACGCAGTATTTT. Translated: CASGLVGTIIAGGMDTQYF. Filled out from reference TRBV7-2 and TRBJ2-3, the complete variable domain reads GAGVSQSPSNKVTEKGKDVELRCDPISGHTALYWYRQSLGQGLEFLIYFQGNSAPDKSGLPSDRFSAERTGGSVSTLTIQRTQQEDSAVYLCASGLVGTIIAGGMDTQYFGPGTRLTVL.

This clonotype was seen only a few times. The chain is built from TRBV12-5 and TRBJ1-4; 8 positions match TRBD1. Trimming removed 1 base from V and 8 bases from J; junction bases left unmatched: 6. Germline CDR1 LGHNT, CDR2 FRNRAP. This CDR3 is 15 amino acids long. This CDR3 is CASGLGQGRDEKLFF. CDR3 nucleotide sequence: TGTGCTAGTGGTTTGGGACAGGGGCGTGACGAAAAACTGTTTTTT.

This clonotype showed up many times. The V and J genes are TRBV29-1 and TRBJ2-7, with 7 nucleotides matching TRBD2. V was clipped by 0 bases and J by 1 base; unmatched bases: 3. Germline assignment: CDR1 SQVTM and CDR2 ANQGSEA. The CDR3 contains 14 residues. The CDR3 DNA sequence: TGCAGCGTTGAAGAATCGGGGGGATCCTACGAGCAGTACTTC. Its translation is CSVEESGGSYEQYF.

Concerning this clonotype itself: This sequence may be a read error, since a much larger clone differs from it by one base. The chain employs TRBV7-9 and TRBJ1-1; the match to TRBD1 covers 7 bases. The CDR3 has 14 residues. CDR1 and CDR2 from the germline V gene are SEHNR and FQNEAQ (reference sequence). V was pared by 0 bases and J by 10 bases, with 8 bases of the junction left unmatched. The CDR3 nucleotides are TGTGCCAGCAGCTTAGCCGAAGGGGGCGTTGCAGCTTTCTTT. Translating gives CASSLAEGGVAAFF.

This clonotype was seen many times. The chain employs TRBV7-9 and TRBJ1-4, with D uncertain. There are 14 residues in the CDR3. The V and J ends lost 2 bases and 5 bases respectively, with 9 bases between them. CDR1 SEHNR and CDR2 FQNEAQ come from the germline V gene (reference sequence). In DNA, the CDR3 is TGTGCCAGCAGCTTATTCTCCGAGAATGAAAAACTGTTTTTT. Encoded protein: CASSLFSENEKLFF. The variable domain in full, with the rest retrieved from reference TRBV7-9 and TRBJ1-4, is DTGVSQNPRHKITKRGQNVTFRCDPISEHNRLYWYRQTLGQGPEFLTYFQNEAQLEKSRLLSDRFSAERPKGSFSTLEIQRTEQGDSAMYLCASSLFSENEKLFFGSGTQLSVL.

The rearrangement joins TRBV7-3 to TRBJ1-1; maybe TRBD1 (6 bases). The CDR3 runs to 13 residues. CDR1 and CDR2 from the germline V gene are SGHTA and FQGTGA. Trimming took 5 bases from V and 5 from J, leaving 12 bases between them. CDR3 protein: CASSPNRATEAFF. The DNA for the CDR3 is TGTGCCAGCAGCCCTAACAGGGCAACTGAAGCTTTCTTT.

This clonotype was picked up many times. J is TRBJ1-4 and V is TRBV7-2; D not resolved. This CDR3 contains 16 residues. CDR1 and CDR2 (germline): SGHTA, FQGNSA. V shed 4 bases and J shed 0 bases, with 12 bases lying between them. The CDR3 coding sequence is TGTGCCAGCAGCTCCCGACAAACTGCAACTAATGAAAAACTGTTTTTT. As protein: CASSSRQTATNEKLFF.

This clonotype has at least ten counts. The chain couples TRBV7-2 to TRBJ2-5; 9 bases match TRBD2. This CDR3 is 14 amino acids long. V shed 6 bases, J shed 5 bases, and the junction held 7 bases outside the gene matches. Germline V gene data show CDR1 as SGHTA and CDR2 as FQGNSA. The CDR3 loop reads CASSFSGSGETQYF. For the CDR3, the DNA is TGTGCCAGCAGTTTTAGCGGGAGCGGGGAGACCCAGTACTTC.

V and J are TRBV12-3 or TRBV12-4 and TRBJ2-2, with 8 bases lining up with TRBD2. Trimming cost V 8 bases and J 7 bases; bases outside gene matches: 9. CDR3 length equals 14 residues. The CDR3 is CASRSGGEIGELFF. DNA for the CDR3: TGTGCCAGCCGCTCCGGGGGGGAGATCGGGGAGCTGTTTTTT.

This chain joins TRBV2 and TRBJ2-4; D ambiguous. The CDR3 is made up of 11 amino acids. V gave up 0 bases and J gave up 11 bases, with 5 bases separating them. CDR1 SNHLY and CDR2 FYNNEI come from the germline V gene. The CDR3 loop reads CASSEADVQYF. The DNA of the CDR3 is TGTGCCAGCAGTGAAGCGGACGTTCAGTACTTC.

In this sample, this clonotype turned up many times. V gene TRBV12-3 or TRBV12-4 combines with J gene TRBJ2-5, with D possibly matching TRBD2 (5 bases). The germline V and J ends were trimmed by 5 bases and 1 base, with 17 bases remaining between them. CDR3 length: 16 residues. The CDR3 region is CASSLRGGVFQETQYF. The CDR3 region has the DNA TGTGCCAGCAGTCTACGGGGTGGCGTCTTCCAAGAGACCCAGTACTTC.

V gene TRBV19 combines with J gene TRBJ1-5, with 8 bases aligning to TRBD1. Trimming cost V 6 bases and J 0 bases; bases outside gene matches: 4. The germline gives CDR1 LNHDA, CDR2 SQIVND (reference sequence). This CDR3 has 15 amino acids. The chain's CDR3 is CASRGTGLSNQPQHF. DNA of the CDR3: TGTGCCAGTAGAGGGACAGGCCTTAGCAATCAGCCCCAGCATTTT.

This clonotype was picked up a small number of times. The chain joins TRBV27 to TRBJ2-1, with D uncertain. This CDR3 is built from 13 residues. The ends were cut back, 1 base at V and 8 bases at J, with 9 bases in the middle. CDR1 is MNHEY, CDR2 SMNVEV, per germline (reference sequence). CDR3 protein: CASSLYLGDEQFF. The DNA for the CDR3 is TGTGCCAGCAGTTTATATCTCGGTGATGAGCAGTTCTTC.

The gene calls are TRBV19 and TRBJ1-6; no clear D. The germline V gene encodes CDR1 LNHDA and CDR2 SQIVND (reference sequence). V was pared by 5 bases and J by 8 bases, with 16 bases between. The CDR3 runs to 15 residues. This chain's CDR3 is CASSFDNSEDSPLHF. CDR3 sequence (DNA): TGTGCCAGTAGTTTCGACAACTCCGAAGATTCACCCCTCCACTTT.

This clonotype was seen only a few times. V usage is TRBV11-2 and J usage is TRBJ1-2, with D perhaps matching TRBD1 (5 bases). Germline V gene lookup returns CDR1 SGHAT and CDR2 FQNNGV. V dropped 5 bases and J dropped 0 bases, with 19 bases sitting between them. The CDR3 is 17 amino acids. This CDR3 reads CASSPLGRGPANYGYTF. The CDR3 DNA follows: TGTGCCAGCAGCCCCTTAGGGCGGGGCCCAGCTAACTATGGCTACACCTTC.

In this sample, this clonotype turned up many times. V and J are TRBV19 and TRBJ1-1; the D gene is possibly TRBD1 (5 bases). This CDR3 is built from 13 residues. Germline V gives CDR1 LNHDA, CDR2 SQIVND (reference sequence). V lost 10 bases and J lost 1, with 13 bases in between. The CDR3 coding sequence is TGTGCCACTCGGGGCACAGCGAACACTGAAGCTTTCTTT. It codes for CATRGTANTEAFF.

This clonotype was picked up a small number of times. The rearrangement joins TRBV20-1 to TRBJ1-1; TRBD1 agrees at 9 bases. In germline, CDR1 is DFQATT, CDR2 SNEGSKA (reference sequence). Trimming cost V 5 bases and J 6 bases; bases outside gene matches: 4. This CDR3 is 12 amino acids long. CDR3 bases: TGCAGTGCTCCCCGGACAGGGGCTGAAGCTTTCTTT. It yields the protein CSAPRTGAEAFF.

This clonotype was counted ten times or more. This chain joins TRBV6-6 and TRBJ2-5; the match to TRBD2 covers 9 bases. Germline lookup yields CDR1 MNHNY and CDR2 SVGAGI (reference sequence). The CDR3 contains 13 residues. The J segment lost 6 bases and the V segment lost 7 bases, leaving 6 bases of the junction unmatched. This CDR3 reads CASTRTSAKTQYF. CDR3 nucleotide sequence: TGTGCCAGCACCCGGACTAGCGCGAAGACCCAGTACTTC.

The sample holds many counts of this clonotype. V is TRBV7-8 and J is TRBJ1-1; 10 positions agree with TRBD1. Trimming removed 5 bases from V and 2 bases from J; junction bases left unmatched: 5. There are 15 residues in the CDR3. Germline V lookup: CDR1 SGHVS, CDR2 FQNEAQ. The CDR3 loop reads CASSRMTGGNTEAFF. The CDR3 region has the DNA TGTGCCAGCAGCCGAATGACAGGGGGCAACACTGAAGCTTTCTTT.

This chain joins TRBV24-1 and TRBJ1-1, with 7 bases that match TRBD1. The CDR3 consists of 13 residues. Trimming at V came to 4 bases and at J to 6 bases, leaving 4 bases not matched to a gene. From germline, CDR1 is KGHDR and CDR2 SFDVKD. The CDR3 DNA follows: TGTGCCACCAGTGACTACAGGGGCGCTGAAGCTTTCTTT. It encodes CATSDYRGAEAFF.

The table lists this clonotype with a few counts. V gene TRBV28 combines with J gene TRBJ1-1, with D tentatively TRBD1 (6 bases). This CDR3 contains 15 residues. Between the trimmed V and J ends, which lost 5 bases and 7 bases, there was a span of 20 bases. Germline V gene lookup returns CDR1 MDHEN and CDR2 SYDVKM. The CDR3 sequence is CASSTQPAGVSEAFF. For the CDR3, the DNA is TGTGCCAGCAGTACCCAACCGGCAGGGGTGAGTGAAGCTTTCTTT.